The present T cell receptor beta chain was sequenced within a study of Graves' ophthalmopathy and Graves' hyperthyroidism. Amplification of the TCR beta CDR3 regions used RNA transcripts (as template). RT-PCR was first run with HTBI primers, then multiplex PCR in a second round. TCRdb reanalysed the multiplex PCR reads using MiXCR and keeps one entry per CDR3 protein. Among around 340,000 distinct CDR3 sequences, roughly a sixth were seen once, and the ten largest hold about 12%. Moderate-to-severe activity, CAS ≥3, NOSPECS ≥4 and a duration under 3 months were seen in donors with ophthalmopathy. This clonotype was seen at least ten times. The antigen is undetermined. This clone may be a read error of a much larger clone one base away. A read error is likely, as this CDR3 ends without the conserved phenylalanine or tryptophan. Whole-study findings and limits: The authors also found most expanded thyroid clonotypes above 0.001 frequency in blood. For predicting ophthalmopathy progression, the model had approximately 70% sensitivity and approximately 77% specificity.

Germline V gene sequence: CDR1 SNHLY, CDR2 FYNNEI. This CDR3 is built from 13 residues. The ends lost 8 bases at V and 7 bases at J; junction bases unmatched: 8. The genes are TRBV2 and TRBJ1-5, with 7 bases aligning to TRBD1. This receptor was taken from an adult man with Graves' ophthalmopathy. Sequenced: peripheral blood. The chain's CDR3 is CASSGQGDQPQHS. The CDR3 nucleotides are TGTGCCAGCTCGGGGCAGGGGGACCAGCCCCAGCATTCT.